One sample yielded the 21 T cell receptor beta chains listed below, sequenced in a study of control samples from healthy donors and cancer patients. Produced via immunoSEQ multiplex PCR; TCRdb's table is partial and in-frame only. The sample carries 50,000 to 75,000 clones, almost 90% recorded once. The sequenced sample consisted of PBMCs. The source is a man in his 60s with colorectal cancer.

V usage is TRBV12-2 and J usage is TRBJ2-7. TRBV12-2 is deemed a pseudogene. This CDR3 is 14 amino acids long. The CDR3 coding sequence is TGTGCAAGTCGCTTAATAGGCGTCTCCTACGAGCAGTACTTC. Its protein is CASRLIGVSYEQYF.

The rearrangement joins TRBV28 to TRBJ1-6; D is perhaps TRBD1 (5 bases). The germline V gene encodes CDR1 MDHEN and CDR2 SYDVKM. V lost 6 bases and J 7 bases, leaving 16 bases between the germline ends. This CDR3 is 15 amino acids long. CDR3 DNA sequence: TGTGCCAGCAGACTCGGGCCGGGGCGCAATTCACCCCTCCACTTT. Its protein product is CASRLGPGRNSPLHF.

The chain employs TRBV4-1 and TRBJ2-3; 8 positions match TRBD1. Per germline, CDR1 MGHRA and CDR2 YSYEKL. The V segment lost 0 bases and the J segment 9 bases; nucleotides outside the gene matches: 17. The CDR3 is made up of 18 amino acids. This chain's CDR3 is CASSQDPGQAFILGTQYF. The CDR3 nucleotides are TGCGCCAGCAGCCAAGATCCGGGACAGGCTTTTATTTTGGGGACGCAGTATTTT.

This clone was observed a few times. V usage is TRBV30 and J usage is TRBJ1-6; no definite D call. Germline CDR1 is GTSNPN and CDR2 is SVGIG (reference sequence). The length of the CDR3 is 16 residues. V was clipped by 0 bases and J by 0 bases, with 9 bases between them. This CDR3 reads CAWSVRESSYNSPLHF. For the CDR3, the DNA is TGTGCCTGGAGTGTACGAGAGAGCTCCTATAATTCACCCCTCCACTTT.

The J gene is TRBJ2-6, the V gene TRBV14, with D hard to call. Germline-derived CDR1 and CDR2 are SGHDN and FVKESK. Between the trimmed V and J ends, which lost 1 base and 0 bases, there was a span of 7 bases. This CDR3 contains 16 residues. CDR3 sequence reads: CASSQGGYSGANVLTF. CDR3 DNA: TGTGCCAGCAGCCAAGGAGGCTACTCTGGGGCCAACGTCCTGACTTTC.

The genes are TRBV12-3 or TRBV12-4 and TRBJ2-3; the D is unclear. The CDR3 is 12 residues long. With 5 bases removed from V and 5 bases from J, the gap between germline ends came to 8 bases. For the CDR3, the DNA is TGTGCCAGCAGTCCTTTAAGAGATACGCAGTATTTT. Amino acids: CASSPLRDTQYF.

The J gene is TRBJ2-3, the V gene TRBV2; TRBD2 matches at 7 bases. The CDR3 totals 14 residues. CDR1 SNHLY and CDR2 FYNNEI come from the germline V gene. Losses at the gene ends were 3 bases for V and 4 bases for J; bases not matched to a gene: 4. Written as DNA, the CDR3 is TGTGCCAGCAGTGAGCGGGGGACCGCAGATACGCAGTATTTT. Its protein product is CASSERGTADTQYF.

The chain has TRBV3-1 (or the pseudogene TRBV3-2) and TRBJ1-2; the D is unclear. The CDR3 extends over 12 amino acids. Germline V gene data show CDR1 as LGHDT and CDR2 as YNNKEL (reference sequence). V lost 2 bases and J lost 7, with 8 bases in between. The CDR3 loop reads CASSQNRAGYTF. The CDR3 nucleotides are TGTGCCAGCAGCCAAAATAGGGCTGGCTACACCTTC.

The V call is TRBV10-3, the J call TRBJ2-7; 9 bases are shared with TRBD1. The CDR3 sequence is 15 residues long. V gave up 4 bases and J gave up 1 base; unmatched junction bases: 5. Germline values: CDR1 ENHRY, CDR2 SYGVKD. The CDR3 nucleotides read TGTGCCATCAGTGGCGGACAGGGGCAATCCTACGAGCAGTACTTC. It encodes CAISGGQGQSYEQYF.

This clone was detected only once. V and J are TRBV7-9 and TRBJ2-7; 7 bases are a match to TRBD1. The germline V gene encodes CDR1 SEHNR and CDR2 FQNEAQ (reference sequence). This CDR3 region has 14 residues. Trimming took 5 bases from V and 5 from J; bases not matched to a gene: 9. CDR3 coding DNA: TGTGCCAGCAGCCCGACGTACAGGGGCGACGAGCAGTACTTC. Amino acids: CASSPTYRGDEQYF.

This chain joins TRBV24-1 and TRBJ1-2, with 9 bases lining up with TRBD1. In germline, CDR1 is KGHDR, CDR2 SFDVKD. This CDR3 region has 14 residues. Unmatched junction bases numbered 2, after V lost 0 bases and J lost 7 bases. The CDR3 region is CATSDLRQGGGYTF. The CDR3 DNA sequence: TGTGCCACCAGTGATTTGCGACAGGGGGGTGGCTACACCTTC.

The genes are TRBV5-8 and TRBJ2-3; 10 nucleotides match TRBD1. Germline assignment: CDR1 SGHTS and CDR2 YDEGEE. The CDR3 is made up of 16 amino acids. V lost 3 bases to trimming and J lost 3 bases; unmatched junction nucleotides: 7. CDR3 sequence reads: CASSSGLDRGTDTQYF. The CDR3 nucleotides read TGTGCCAGCAGCTCGGGACTGGACAGGGGGACAGATACGCAGTATTTT.

This chain links TRBV7-3 with TRBJ2-1, with D possibly being TRBD2 (6 bases). V gave up 5 bases and J gave up 6 bases, with 14 bases separating them. The CDR3 consists of 14 residues. Per the germline V gene, CDR1 is SGHTA and CDR2 is FQGTGA. The CDR3 loop is CASSQAGRINEQFF. CDR3 in DNA: TGTGCCAGCAGCCAAGCGGGTCGGATCAATGAGCAGTTCTTC.

This sequence joins TRBV11-2 and TRBJ2-3, with 8 bases aligning to TRBD1. The CDR3 is 17 amino acids. CDR1 and CDR2 (germline): SGHAT, FQNNGV. V gave up 4 bases and J gave up 6 bases; unmatched junction bases: 15. The CDR3, as DNA: TGTGCCAGCAGCTCAAGAGGCGACAGGGGCCCCGAGGATACGCAGTATTTT. It yields the protein CASSSRGDRGPEDTQYF.

This clone occurred once. The V and J genes are TRBV5-1 and TRBJ1-6; D uncertain. V lost 4 bases and J 0 bases, leaving 11 bases between the germline ends. The CDR3 loop spans 16 amino acids. Germline V lookup: CDR1 SGHRS, CDR2 YFSETQ. In nucleotides, the CDR3 is TGCGCCAGCAGCCCTCGCGAGAGCTCCTATAATTCACCCCTCCACTTT. Translating it yields CASSPRESSYNSPLHF.

The chain recombines TRBV14 with TRBJ2-2; D gene ambiguous. V was pared by 0 bases and J by 4 bases, with 9 bases between. Germline V CDR1 and CDR2: SGHDN, FVKESK. The CDR3 consists of 15 residues. Here the CDR3 reads CASSQDRSFTGELFF. CDR3 in DNA: TGTGCCAGCAGCCAAGATCGGTCCTTCACCGGGGAGCTGTTTTTT.

The gene calls are TRBV18 and TRBJ2-3, with D maybe TRBD2 (5 bases). The length of the CDR3 is 16 residues. Between the trimmed V and J ends, which lost 3 bases and 2 bases, there was a span of 15 bases. Per germline, CDR1 KGHSH and CDR2 LQKENI. The CDR3 here is CASSPRRTLNTDTQYF. The CDR3 nucleotides are TGTGCCAGCTCACCGCGACGGACTTTAAACACAGATACGCAGTATTTT. Complete variable domain (other parts from reference TRBV18 and TRBJ2-3): NAGVMQNPRHLVRRRGQEARLRCSPMKGHSHVYWYRQLPEEGLKFMVYLQKENIIDESGMPKERFSAEFPKEGPSILRIQQVVRGDSAAYFCASSPRRTLNTDTQYFGPGTRLTVL.

The CDR3 region has the DNA TGCGCCCGCACCGGGGGGGGGCGCAGCCAGCCCCAGCATTTT. Translating it yields CARTGGGRSQPQHF. The chain combines TRBV10-2 with TRBJ1-5; possible D gene TRBD1, 6 bases. The CDR3 loop spans 14 amino acids. Trimming took off 11 bases at V and 7 bases at J, with 21 bases between the two ends. Germline values: CDR1 WSHSY, CDR2 SAAADI.

In DNA, the CDR3 is TGTGCCAGCAGCTTTCAGAACACTGAAGCTTTCTTT. It encodes CASSFQNTEAFF. The chain uses TRBV7-3 and TRBJ1-1; D is uncertain. Looked up from germline, CDR1 is SGHTA and CDR2 is FQGTGA. V was trimmed by 3 bases and J by 1 base, leaving 3 bases between them. The CDR3 has 12 amino acids.

This chain uses TRBV9 with TRBJ2-2; D is perhaps TRBD2 (6 bases). V lost 7 bases to trimming and J lost 4 bases, with 14 bases between them. CDR3 length: 14 residues. In germline, CDR1 is SGDLS, CDR2 YYNGEE. CDR3 nucleotides: TGTGCCAGCGGGCAGGGAGGAGGCACCGGGGAGCTGTTTTTT. This gives the protein CASGQGGGTGELFF.

The V and J genes are TRBV29-1 and TRBJ1-2, with D tentatively TRBD1 (6 bases). Trimming took off 0 bases at V and 5 bases at J, with 10 bases between the two ends. The CDR3 length is 13 residues. Germline V gene sequence: CDR1 SQVTM, CDR2 ANQGSEA. This CDR3 is CSVEDLGGYGYTF. For the CDR3, the DNA is TGCAGCGTTGAAGATCTAGGGGGATATGGCTACACCTTC.